These 32 T cell receptor beta chains were all obtained from the same sample, sequenced in a study of blood T cell repertoires in COVID-19. Some clones are missing from TCRdb's copy, which holds only in-frame ones; the method was immunoSEQ multiplex PCR. The table has some 240,000 clones, 75% to 90% seen once. What was sequenced was peripheral blood. All receptors derive from a man aged 55 to 69 who had recovered from COVID-19.

The chain is built from TRBV6-4 and TRBJ2-1; 7 bases match TRBD2. This CDR3 has 16 residues. Germline values: CDR1 MRHNA, CDR2 SNTAGT. V dropped 5 bases and J dropped 0; count of bases not matched to a gene: 7. CDR3 nucleotide sequence: TGTGCCAGCAGTCCCCGGGGACTATCCTCCTACAATGAGCAGTTCTTC. It yields the protein CASSPRGLSSYNEQFF.

V and J are TRBV5-6 and TRBJ2-7, with D tentatively TRBD1 (5 bases). This CDR3 spans 13 amino acids. The germline gives CDR1 SGHDT, CDR2 YYEEEE. The V end lost 0 bases, the J end lost 5 bases, and 9 bases lay between the germline ends. CDR3 nucleotide sequence: TGTGCCAGCAGCTTGGGGACACTCCACGAGCAGTACTTC. Protein: CASSLGTLHEQYF.

The rearrangement links TRBV29-1 to TRBJ2-7; TRBD1 is a possible D gene (5 bases). Germline values: CDR1 SQVTM, CDR2 ANQGSEA. Trimming pared 5 bases from V and 0 bases from J, leaving 11 bases between. The CDR3 is made up of 13 amino acids. The CDR3 spells CSVRTPFSYEQYF. Here the CDR3 DNA reads TGCAGCGTTAGGACACCCTTCTCCTACGAGCAGTACTTC.

The chain couples TRBV1 to TRBJ2-7; the D segment call TRBD2 is taken from the table without a DNA check. TRBV1 is a pseudogene segment. There are 14 residues in the CDR3. The CDR3 coding sequence is TGCACCAGCAGCCTCCGGACTGGAACCTACGAGCAGTACTTC. This translates into CTSSLRTGTYEQYF.

The rearrangement uses TRBV7-2 and TRBJ1-2, with 11 bases matching TRBD1. Per germline, CDR1 SGHTA and CDR2 FQGNSA. The CDR3 has 14 residues. V shed 5 bases, J shed 8 bases, and the junction held 7 bases outside the gene matches. CDR3 DNA sequence: TGTGCCAGCAGCCCCAGGGACAGGGGGTCCGGCTACACCTTC. Amino acid sequence: CASSPRDRGSGYTF.

V gene TRBV9 combines with J gene TRBJ2-7; 8 bases align to TRBD2. V was clipped by 0 bases and J by 5 bases; unmatched bases: 7. This CDR3 has 15 residues. CDR1 is SGDLS, CDR2 YYNGEE, per germline. Here the CDR3 reads CASSVGPGRGNEQYF. The CDR3 nucleotides read TGTGCCAGCAGCGTAGGACCCGGGAGGGGGAACGAGCAGTACTTC.

The V call is TRBV5-4, the J call TRBJ1-3; maybe TRBD1 (6 bases). This CDR3 has 15 amino acids. The V and J ends lost 5 bases and 2 bases respectively, with 14 bases between them. The germline V gene encodes CDR1 SGHNT and CDR2 YYREEE (reference sequence). CDR3 sequence reads: CASSLGANPGNTIYF. In DNA form, the CDR3 reads TGTGCCAGCAGTCTGGGGGCCAACCCTGGAAACACCATATATTTT.

V is TRBV10-2 and J is TRBJ1-2, with D perhaps TRBD1 (6 bases). CDR3 size: 13 residues. Germline V gives CDR1 WSHSY, CDR2 SAAADI. The V and J ends lost 2 bases and 7 bases respectively, with 11 bases between them. The CDR3 loop is CASSERQGPGYTF. The CDR3 DNA is TGCGCCAGCAGTGAGCGGCAGGGGCCTGGCTACACCTTC.

The chain links TRBV5-1 to TRBJ2-7, with TRBD2 matching 7 bases. The V and J ends lost 1 base and 1 base, in that order; junction bases with no gene match: 5. The CDR3 sequence is 15 residues long. Per the germline V gene, CDR1 is SGHRS and CDR2 is YFSETQ. CDR3 nucleotide sequence: TGCGCCAGCAGCTTGATTAGCGGGCTTTCCTACGAGCAGTACTTC. It codes for CASSLISGLSYEQYF.

The chain employs TRBV11-2 and TRBJ1-4, with D tentatively TRBD1 (5 bases). Trimming cost V 6 bases and J 8 bases, with 19 bases left between them. The CDR3 is 15 residues long. Germline lookup yields CDR1 SGHAT and CDR2 FQNNGV. The CDR3 sequence: CASSSGGIRREKLFF. The CDR3 DNA reads as TGTGCCAGCAGTTCCGGGGGAATACGAAGGGAAAAACTGTTTTTT.

In regard to this clone: The sample contains more than one DNA sequence encoding this CDR3. This rearrangement joins TRBV28 to TRBJ1-2; maybe TRBD1 (6 bases). From germline, CDR1 is MDHEN and CDR2 SYDVKM. The V end lost 2 bases, the J end lost 2 bases, and 6 bases lay between the germline ends. There are 13 residues in the CDR3. CDR3 DNA: TGTGCCAGCAGTTTACAGGGGAACTATGGCTACACCTTC. Translated, it gives CASSLQGNYGYTF.

This clone occurred a few times. The rearrangement joins TRBV2 to TRBJ1-5, with 8 positions matching TRBD1. CDR1 and CDR2 from the germline V gene are SNHLY and FYNNEI. J gave up 7 bases and V 2 bases, and 10 bases lay outside the gene matches. There are 16 residues in the CDR3. The CDR3 region has the DNA TGTGCCAGCAGTGAAAGGGGCAGGGGGCAGGAACAGCCCCAGCATTTT. Its translation is CASSERGRGQEQPQHF.

This chain links TRBV7-2 with TRBJ1-2; 11 nucleotides match TRBD1. Unmatched junction bases numbered 12, after V lost 5 bases and J lost 4 bases. The CDR3 spans 17 residues. Germline-derived CDR1 and CDR2 are SGHTA and FQGNSA. In DNA, the CDR3 is TGTGCCAGCAGCCACCCCGAGGACAGGGGGCAAGGCTATGGCTACACCTTC. Amino acid sequence: CASSHPEDRGQGYGYTF. The variable domain in full, completed from reference TRBV7-2 and TRBJ1-2, reads GAGVSQSPSNKVTEKGKDVELRCDPISGHTALYWYRQSLGQGLEFLIYFQGNSAPDKSGLPSDRFSAERTGGSVSTLTIQRTQQEDSAVYLCASSHPEDRGQGYGYTFGSGTRLTVV.

This clone is a singleton in its sample. V and J are TRBV6-6 and TRBJ1-2; TRBD1 matches 7 bases. Germline trimming cut 2 bases from V and 7 bases from J; bases unmatched to any gene: 7. This CDR3 has 14 residues. Per the germline V gene, CDR1 is MNHNY and CDR2 is SVGAGI (reference sequence). CDR3 loop: CASSYSPGGSGYTF. The CDR3 coding sequence is TGTGCCAGCAGTTACAGCCCAGGGGGAAGTGGCTACACCTTC.

This clone was detected only once. The rearrangement joins TRBV18 to TRBJ1-1, with 10 bases aligning to TRBD1. The ends lost 4 bases at V and 0 bases at J; junction bases unmatched: 5. Germline values: CDR1 KGHSH, CDR2 LQKENI. The CDR3 has 16 amino acids. The CDR3 region has the DNA TGTGCCAGCTCACTCGGACAGGGGGTTATGAACACTGAAGCTTTCTTT. Protein sequence: CASSLGQGVMNTEAFF.

This clone was seen once. The rearrangement links TRBV7-8 to TRBJ1-1; 8 bases map to TRBD1. The CDR3 is made up of 15 amino acids. Germline lookup yields CDR1 SGHVS and CDR2 FQNEAQ. Trimming cost V 0 bases and J 4 bases; bases outside gene matches: 4. The CDR3 spells CASSLARQGITEAFF. CDR3 nucleotide sequence: TGTGCCAGCAGCTTAGCTAGACAGGGGATCACTGAAGCTTTCTTT.

The V gene is TRBV7-9, the J gene TRBJ1-1; maybe TRBD1 (5 bases). CDR1 is SEHNR, CDR2 FQNEAQ, per germline (reference sequence). The CDR3 covers 16 residues. Trimming shortened V by 3 bases and J by 6 bases, and 20 bases separated the two germline ends. The CDR3 DNA is TGTGCCAGCAGCTTTGGGGGGATTCAAAGATCTGCTGAAGCTTTCTTT. Protein: CASSFGGIQRSAEAFF.

J is TRBJ2-6 and V is TRBV19, with a weak D call TRBD2 (7 bases). Germline V lookup: CDR1 LNHDA, CDR2 SQIVND (reference sequence). The length of the CDR3 is 14 residues. Trimming took off 8 bases at V and 3 bases at J, with 11 bases between the two ends. The CDR3 DNA sequence: TGTGCCAGTTTCGGGGGGCGTGGGGCCAACGTCCTGACTTTC. Its translation: CASFGGRGANVLTF.

V usage is TRBV5-6 and J usage is TRBJ2-5; D unclear. Per germline, CDR1 SGHDT and CDR2 YYEEEE. The ends were cut back, 4 bases at V and 9 bases at J, with 16 bases in the middle. The CDR3 extends over 13 amino acids. CDR3 bases: TGTGCCAGCAGCGCCTCTGGCGCGGTGGCCCAGTACTTC. It codes for CASSASGAVAQYF.

The V call is TRBV20-1, the J call TRBJ2-3; D tentatively reads TRBD1 or TRBD2 (6 bases each). V lost 7 bases and J 10 bases, leaving 15 bases between the germline ends. Germline values: CDR1 DFQATT, CDR2 SNEGSKA (reference sequence). There are 11 residues in the CDR3. CDR3 nucleotide sequence: TGCAGTGTTAGGAGGGGGATGGCGCAGTATTTT. It is translated as CSVRRGMAQYF.

J is TRBJ2-1 and V is TRBV18, with 8 bases lining up with TRBD2. CDR3 size: 15 residues. After removal of 6 bases from V and 7 bases from J, the junction contained 11 bases not matched to a gene. Germline V CDR1 and CDR2: KGHSH, LQKENI. In DNA, the CDR3 is TGTGCCAGCTCCCTGGACGGGGGGGCCGGTAATGAGCAGTTCTTC. Amino acids: CASSLDGGAGNEQFF.

Of note for this clone: Other DNA sequences in this sample translate to the same CDR3. This rearrangement joins TRBV28 to TRBJ1-6; 7 positions match TRBD1. The germline V gene encodes CDR1 MDHEN and CDR2 SYDVKM. CDR3 length equals 14 residues. Trimming took 6 bases from V and 2 from J; bases not matched to a gene: 1. The CDR3 region is CASRGQPYNSPLHF. CDR3 coding DNA: TGTGCCAGCAGGGGACAGCCCTATAATTCACCCCTCCACTTT. Drawing the rest from reference TRBV28 and TRBJ1-6, the complete variable domain is DVKVTQSSRYLVKRTGEKVFLECVQDMDHENMFWYRQDPGLGLRLIYFSYDVKMKEKGDIPEGYSVSREKKERFSLILESASTNQTSMYLCASRGQPYNSPLHFGNGTRLTVT.

The chain combines TRBV10-3 with TRBJ2-5, with 9 bases that match TRBD1. The CDR3 loop spans 15 amino acids. The trim removed 6 bases at V and 0 bases at J, leaving 5 bases unmatched. Germline V gene lookup returns CDR1 ENHRY and CDR2 SYGVKD. This CDR3 reads CAISRDREYQETQYF. The CDR3 nucleotides read TGTGCCATCAGCAGGGACAGGGAATACCAAGAGACCCAGTACTTC.

V is TRBV11-2 and J is TRBJ1-2; D is perhaps TRBD1 (6 bases). Germline values: CDR1 SGHAT, CDR2 FQNNGV. The CDR3 runs to 14 residues. Trimming pared 5 bases from V and 4 bases from J, leaving 14 bases between. The CDR3 region is CASSAATGFYGYTF. The CDR3 nucleotides are TGTGCCAGCAGCGCGGCGACAGGATTCTATGGCTACACCTTC.

With respect to this clone: The sample contains more than one DNA sequence encoding this CDR3. This chain connects TRBV5-1 to TRBJ1-4; 8 bases are shared with TRBD1. The CDR3 is made up of 15 amino acids. V was pared by 0 bases and J by 6 bases, with 4 bases of the junction left unmatched. Germline V CDR1 and CDR2: SGHRS, YFSETQ. CDR3 sequence reads: CASSLEGQGYEKLFF. The CDR3 region has the DNA TGCGCCAGCAGCTTGGAAGGACAGGGATATGAAAAACTGTTTTTT.

This rearrangement joins TRBV21-1 to TRBJ1-2; TRBD1 is the table's D call and was not checked against the DNA. TRBV21-1 is a documented pseudogene. The CDR3 is 14 residues long. Written as DNA, the CDR3 is TGTGCCAGCAGCGCCCGGCTCAGGGACTATGGCTACACCTTC. Translating gives CASSARLRDYGYTF.

V and J are TRBV3-1 (or the pseudogene TRBV3-2) and TRBJ2-4; 10 bases line up with TRBD2. CDR3 length: 15 amino acids. Germline V gene lookup returns CDR1 LGHDT and CDR2 YNNKEL (reference sequence). The V gene end was trimmed by 11 bases and the J gene end by 6 bases; junction bases not matched to a gene: 13. CDR3 sequence (DNA): TGTGCCGTTCAACCAGCGGGAGGGCCGGGAAACATTCAGTACTTC. Translation gives CAVQPAGGPGNIQYF.

This clone was counted a few times. CDR3 residues: CASTNIGASGSRYNEQFF. DNA for the CDR3: TGTGCCAGTACTAATATCGGGGCTAGCGGGAGCCGGTACAATGAGCAGTTCTTC. The rearrangement joins TRBV19 to TRBJ2-1; 10 positions agree with TRBD2. This CDR3 comprises 18 residues. The V gene's germline CDR1 is LNHDA and CDR2 SQIVND (reference sequence). V shed 7 bases, J shed 4 bases, and the junction held 16 bases outside the gene matches. The whole variable domain, remainder taken from reference TRBV19 and TRBJ2-1, is DGGITQSPKYLFRKEGQNVTLSCEQNLNHDAMYWYRQDPGQGLRLIYYSQIVNDFQKGDIAEGYSVSREKKESFPLTVTSAQKNPTAFYLCASTNIGASGSRYNEQFFGPGTRLTVL.

The chain uses TRBV19 and TRBJ2-7, with TRBD1 matching over 7 bases. From germline, CDR1 is LNHDA and CDR2 SQIVND (reference sequence). CDR3 length: 14 residues. With 5 bases clipped from V and 5 bases from J, the junction kept 9 bases outside the gene matches. The CDR3 here is CASSSGATGDEQYF. CDR3 in DNA: TGTGCCAGTAGTTCAGGGGCCACAGGGGACGAGCAGTACTTC.

The J gene is TRBJ2-2, the V gene TRBV14; D gene uncertain. CDR1 and CDR2 from the germline V gene are SGHDN and FVKESK. V was cut by 0 bases and J by 7 bases, with 18 bases left in between. This CDR3 has 17 amino acids. The CDR3 here is CASSQDYRSSQYGELFF. The CDR3 DNA reads as TGTGCCAGCAGCCAAGATTACCGATCTTCACAATACGGGGAGCTGTTTTTT. Full variable domain (outside the CDR3, taken from reference TRBV14 and TRBJ2-2): EAGVTQFPSHSVIEKGQTVTLRCDPISGHDNLYWYRRVMGKEIKFLLHFVKESKQDESGMPNNRFLAERTGGTYSTLKVQPAELEDSGVYFCASSQDYRSSQYGELFFGEGSRLTVL.

This rearrangement joins TRBV3-1 (or the pseudogene TRBV3-2) to TRBJ1-2, with TRBD1 as a possible D gene (5 bases). Germline CDR1 is LGHDT and CDR2 is YNNKEL (reference sequence). V was trimmed by 4 bases and J by 4 bases, leaving 13 bases between them. The CDR3 consists of 14 residues. In nucleotides, the CDR3 is TGTGCCAGCAGCCCTGTGGGGCAGAGCTATGGCTACACCTTC. It yields the protein CASSPVGQSYGYTF.

This clone was seen once. This rearrangement joins TRBV27 to TRBJ2-7; 7 positions match TRBD1. Germline assignment: CDR1 MNHEY and CDR2 SMNVEV (reference sequence). CDR3 size: 14 residues. V was pared by 3 bases and J by 0 bases, with 2 bases of the junction left unmatched. Here the CDR3 DNA reads TGTGCCAGCAGTTTTCGGGACAGCTCCTACGAGCAGTACTTC. It yields the protein CASSFRDSSYEQYF.